The rows below give T cell receptor beta chains drawn from one sample of a study of blood T cells in healthy people across ages. TCRdb reprocessed the 5' RACE reads with MiXCR, giving one entry per CDR3 protein. Among 1.4 million to 1.5 million distinct CDR3 sequences listed, about 43% were seen once. The material sequenced was blood. Receptors originate from a woman younger than 30 in good health. Both conserved end residues are part of each CDR3. Fields, in order: D gene, J gene, clone size, V gene, CDR3 DNA, CDR3 protein. D genes are given only for firm matches. Expanded clones are given a class, and other clones once, few, many or no size at all.

D: TRBD2; J: TRBJ2-3; size: NA; V: TRBV5-1; DNA: TGCGCCAGCAGCTTGAAAGCGGGGGGGCCAGGCACAGATACGCAGTATTTT; CDR3: CASSLKAGGPGTDTQYF
D: NA; J: TRBJ2-7; size: NA; V: TRBV4-1; DNA: TGCGCCAGCAGCCAAAACGAGGTCTACGAGCAGTACTTC; CDR3: CASSQNEVYEQYF
D: TRBD2; J: TRBJ2-7; size: once; V: TRBV12-3/TRBV12-4; DNA: TGTGCCAGCAGCAACCTAGCGGGGGGGCAAAATGAGCAGTACTTC; CDR3: CASSNLAGGQNEQYF
D: NA; J: TRBJ2-5; size: NA; V: TRBV7-9; DNA: TGTGCCAGCAGCTTAGTGGCCTCCCACTATGAGCAGTACTTC; CDR3: CASSLVASHYEQYF
D: NA; J: TRBJ2-1; size: few; V: TRBV15; DNA: TGTGCCACCAGCAAGGGGTACAATGAGCAGTTCTTC; CDR3: CATSKGYNEQFF
D: NA; J: TRBJ1-5; size: NA; V: TRBV6-2/TRBV6-3; DNA: TGTGCCAGCAGGCCCAGGGGTGGGGGCAATCAGCCCCAGCATTTT; CDR3: CASRPRGGGNQPQHF
D: TRBD1; J: TRBJ2-7; size: NA; V: TRBV12-3/TRBV12-4; DNA: TGTGCCAGCAGTAAGCGAGGGGGCTACACCTACGAGCAGTACTTC; CDR3: CASSKRGGYTYEQYF
D: TRBD2; J: TRBJ2-1; size: NA; V: TRBV20-1; DNA: TGCAGTGCTAGACGGGCTAGCGGGAATGAGCAGTTCTTC; CDR3: CSARRASGNEQFF
D: NA; J: TRBJ2-5; size: NA; V: TRBV7-9; DNA: TGTGCCAGCACCCAAAAGGGACTTCGTGGGGAGACCCAGTACTTC; CDR3: CASTQKGLRGETQYF
D: NA; J: TRBJ2-7; size: few; V: TRBV6-1; DNA: TGTGCCAGCAGTGAAGGGCTTACCTACGAGCAGTACTTC; CDR3: CASSEGLTYEQYF
D: NA; J: TRBJ2-4; size: few; V: TRBV5-5; DNA: TGTGCCAGCGGGTATGCCAAAAACATTCAGTACTTC; CDR3: CASGYAKNIQYF
D: TRBD1; J: TRBJ1-1; size: once; V: TRBV6-1; DNA: TGTGCCGGCAGAACAGGGGGATACACTGAAGCTTTCTTT; CDR3: CAGRTGGYTEAFF
D: NA; J: TRBJ1-6; size: once; V: TRBV4-2; DNA: TGTGCCAGCAGCCAAAGGGATCTAGACGGAGGAAGCTCCTATAATTCACCCCTCCACTTT; CDR3: CASSQRDLDGGSSYNSPLHF
D: TRBD2; J: TRBJ2-5; size: NA; V: TRBV3-1; DNA: TGTGCCAGCAGCCAAGATGGAGATAGCGGGAGTCGGTCGGAGGCCCAGTACTTC; CDR3: CASSQDGDSGSRSEAQYF
D: NA; J: TRBJ2-7; size: NA; V: TRBV18; DNA: TGTGCCAGCTCACCATCAGGGTCTTCAGGCTACGAGCAGTACTTC; CDR3: CASSPSGSSGYEQYF
D: TRBD2; J: TRBJ2-3; size: few; V: TRBV3-1; DNA: TGTGCCAGCAGCCAAGATCCCGGACTAGCGGGAGAGAGGGCAGATACGCAGTATTTT; CDR3: CASSQDPGLAGERADTQYF
D: TRBD2; J: TRBJ2-1; size: NA; V: TRBV7-9; DNA: TGTGCCAGCAGCTCCCTAGCGGGAGAAGGAAACGAAGAGCAGTTCTTC; CDR3: CASSSLAGEGNEEQFF
D: NA; J: TRBJ2-7; size: NA; V: TRBV21-1; DNA: TGTGCCAGCAGCAAAGCCCTCTTGACTAGCGTGCCCTACAATGAGCAGTACTTC; CDR3: CASSKALLTSVPYNEQYF
D: NA; J: TRBJ2-5; size: NA; V: TRBV18; DNA: TGTGCCAGCTCACCCCAATACGAAGAGACCCAGTACTTC; CDR3: CASSPQYEETQYF
D: NA; J: TRBJ1-1; size: few; V: TRBV2; DNA: TGTGCCAGCAGTGATCAAGGCCTAAACACTGAAGCTTTCTTT; CDR3: CASSDQGLNTEAFF
D: TRBD1; J: TRBJ1-6; size: NA; V: TRBV20-1; DNA: TGCAGTGCCAGAGACAGGGGCTTTTATAATTCACCCCTCCACTTT; CDR3: CSARDRGFYNSPLHF
D: TRBD2; J: TRBJ2-1; size: once; V: TRBV30; DNA: TGTGCCTGGAGGCGGGAGGGCCTCTACAATGAGCAGTTCTTC; CDR3: CAWRREGLYNEQFF
D: NA; J: TRBJ2-1; size: few; V: TRBV7-3; DNA: TGTGCCAGCAGCTTAGTGGGGGACCGACTCTACAATGAGCAGTTCTTC; CDR3: CASSLVGDRLYNEQFF
D: NA; J: TRBJ2-3; size: NA; V: TRBV25-1; DNA: TGTGCCAGCCTACCCCCAATTAGGGGGCAGTATTTT; CDR3: CASLPPIRGQYF
D: TRBD1; J: TRBJ2-7; size: NA; V: TRBV10-3; DNA: TGTGCCATTGCACAGGGGGCTCAGCCTTCCTACGAGCAGTACTTC; CDR3: CAIAQGAQPSYEQYF